The 10 T cell receptor beta chains in this list originate from one sample, sequenced in a study of CD8 T cells in ankylosing spondylitis. TCRdb independently ran MiXCR on the 5' RACE reads; one entry per CDR3 protein. The sample includes 150,000 to 200,000 distinct CDR3 sequences, roughly 11% seen only once; the top ten take 25% to 30%. The sample comprised blood, either unsorted or a sorted T cell fraction (not recorded which). The receptors shown here come from a male donor with ankylosing spondylitis or in good health (not recorded which).

There are many counts of this clonotype. The chain is built from TRBV9 and TRBJ1-2, with 10 nucleotides matching TRBD1. After removal of 1 base from V and 8 bases from J, the junction contained 8 bases not matched to a gene. This CDR3 has 15 residues. Per germline, CDR1 SGDLS and CDR2 YYNGEE. As DNA, the CDR3 is TGTGCCAGCAGCGTAAGCTTAGGGACAGGGGACGGCTACACCTTC. It codes for CASSVSLGTGDGYTF.

J is TRBJ2-2 and V is TRBV7-2; D gene ambiguous. The germline V gene encodes CDR1 SGHTA and CDR2 FQGNSA. Trimming pared 4 bases from V and 0 bases from J, leaving 12 bases between. CDR3 size: 16 residues. CDR3 sequence: CASSSRGAANTGELFF. The CDR3 DNA is TGTGCCAGCAGCTCCCGAGGCGCGGCGAACACCGGGGAGCTGTTTTTT.

This clonotype was picked up many times. This chain connects TRBV6-1 to TRBJ1-1, with unresolved D. The length of the CDR3 is 14 residues. The germline V gene encodes CDR1 MNHNS and CDR2 SASEGT. The V end was cut by 6 bases, the J end by 4 bases, with 15 bases between. The CDR3, as DNA: TGTGCCAGCAGCCTAAGGGTGTGGGCCACTGAAGCTTTCTTT. Its protein product is CASSLRVWATEAFF.

As to this clonotype: The germline gene is not matched at one end of the junction; a read error may be the cause. The rearrangement joins TRBV11-2 to TRBJ2-3; D may be TRBD1 (5 bases). The length of the CDR3 is 13 residues. Germline values: CDR1 SGHAT, CDR2 FQNNGV. CDR3 amino acids: CAGSTGSTDTQYF. The DNA for the CDR3 is TGTGCCGGCAGCACAGGAAGCACAGATACGCAGTATTTT.

This clonotype was detected ten times or more. The chain combines TRBV20-1 with TRBJ2-5; TRBD2 matches at 7 bases. This CDR3 is built from 13 residues. Germline CDR1 is DFQATT and CDR2 is SNEGSKA (reference sequence). V trimming: 3 bases; J trimming: 4 bases; junction bases outside the gene matches: 5. The CDR3 sequence: CSASPASGETQYF. CDR3 nucleotides: TGCAGTGCTAGCCCCGCTAGCGGAGAGACCCAGTACTTC.

This clonotype was picked up a small number of times. DNA of the CDR3: TGTGCCAGCAGCTTGGGGCGCGGGGGCCTGGGCAATGAGCAGTTCTTC. Translation gives CASSLGRGGLGNEQFF. The rearrangement links TRBV5-4 to TRBJ2-1; the D gene is possibly TRBD2 (7 bases). The germline V gene has CDR1 SGHNT and CDR2 YYREEE (reference sequence). The CDR3 consists of 16 residues. Trimming removed 0 bases at V and 6 bases at J, with 16 bases between.

In its sample, this clonotype was seen a few times. The genes are TRBV11-2 and TRBJ2-3, with a possible D match to TRBD1 (6 bases). The CDR3 totals 14 residues. The V and J ends lost 10 bases and 0 bases respectively, with 14 bases between them. CDR1 is SGHAT, CDR2 FQNNGV, per germline. CDR3 sequence reads: CATTWGLSTDTQYF. CDR3 DNA: TGTGCCACCACTTGGGGGCTAAGCACAGATACGCAGTATTTT.

This clonotype was found many times. V is TRBV7-8 and J is TRBJ1-4; possible D gene TRBD1, 5 bases. Germline CDR1 reads SGHVS; CDR2 reads FQNEAQ. V was trimmed by 2 bases and J by 4 bases, leaving 8 bases between them. This CDR3 has 14 residues. In nucleotides, the CDR3 is TGTGCCAGCAGCTTAAACAGGCTTAATGAAAAACTGTTTTTT. Amino acid sequence: CASSLNRLNEKLFF.

This clonotype has only a few counts. The chain combines TRBV10-1 with TRBJ2-5; D call uncertain. This CDR3 is built from 14 residues. Trimming took off 3 bases at V and 1 base at J, with 9 bases between the two ends. Germline V gene sequence: CDR1 WNHNN, CDR2 SYGVQD (reference sequence). The CDR3 loop reads CASSDPDTQETQYF. The CDR3 bases are TGCGCCAGCAGTGACCCCGACACCCAAGAGACCCAGTACTTC.

The genes are TRBV20-1 and TRBJ1-3, with D hard to call. CDR1 and CDR2 from the germline V gene are DFQATT and SNEGSKA (reference sequence). V shed 5 bases and J shed 4 bases, with 12 bases lying between them. The CDR3 spans 13 residues. CDR3 sequence reads: CSAPGPWGNTIYF. The CDR3 DNA sequence: TGCAGTGCTCCCGGTCCATGGGGAAACACCATATATTTT.